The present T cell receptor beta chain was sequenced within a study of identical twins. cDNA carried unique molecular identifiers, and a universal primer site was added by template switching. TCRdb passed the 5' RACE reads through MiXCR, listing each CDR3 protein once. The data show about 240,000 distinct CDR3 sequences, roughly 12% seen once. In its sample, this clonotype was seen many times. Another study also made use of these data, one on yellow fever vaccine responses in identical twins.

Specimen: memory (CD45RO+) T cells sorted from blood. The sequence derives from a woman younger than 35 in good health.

CDR3 region: CASSLSGASTDTQYF. CDR3 coding DNA: TGTGCCAGCAGCCTTAGCGGGGCCAGCACAGATACGCAGTATTTT. This chain connects TRBV5-6 to TRBJ2-3, with TRBD2 matching 8 bases. Germline V CDR1 and CDR2: SGHDT, YYEEEE. V was clipped by 4 bases and J by 0 bases; unmatched bases: 4. There are 15 residues in the CDR3.